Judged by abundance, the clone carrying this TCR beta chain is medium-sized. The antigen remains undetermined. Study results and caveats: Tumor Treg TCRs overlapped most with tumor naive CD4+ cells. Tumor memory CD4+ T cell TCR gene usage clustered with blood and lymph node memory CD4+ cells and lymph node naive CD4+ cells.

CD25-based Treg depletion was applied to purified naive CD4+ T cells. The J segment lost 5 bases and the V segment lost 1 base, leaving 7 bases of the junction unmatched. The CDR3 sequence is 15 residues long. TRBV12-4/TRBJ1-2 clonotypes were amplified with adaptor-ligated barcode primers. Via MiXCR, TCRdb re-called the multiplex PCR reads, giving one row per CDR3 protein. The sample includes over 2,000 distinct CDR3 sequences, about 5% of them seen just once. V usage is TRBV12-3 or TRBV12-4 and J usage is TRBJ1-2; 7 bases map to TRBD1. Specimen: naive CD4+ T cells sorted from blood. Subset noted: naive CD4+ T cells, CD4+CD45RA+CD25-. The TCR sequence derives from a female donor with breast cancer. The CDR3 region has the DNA TGTGCCAGCAGTTTAGGAGACAGGGCATCGTATGGCTACACCTTC. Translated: CASSLGDRASYGYTF.